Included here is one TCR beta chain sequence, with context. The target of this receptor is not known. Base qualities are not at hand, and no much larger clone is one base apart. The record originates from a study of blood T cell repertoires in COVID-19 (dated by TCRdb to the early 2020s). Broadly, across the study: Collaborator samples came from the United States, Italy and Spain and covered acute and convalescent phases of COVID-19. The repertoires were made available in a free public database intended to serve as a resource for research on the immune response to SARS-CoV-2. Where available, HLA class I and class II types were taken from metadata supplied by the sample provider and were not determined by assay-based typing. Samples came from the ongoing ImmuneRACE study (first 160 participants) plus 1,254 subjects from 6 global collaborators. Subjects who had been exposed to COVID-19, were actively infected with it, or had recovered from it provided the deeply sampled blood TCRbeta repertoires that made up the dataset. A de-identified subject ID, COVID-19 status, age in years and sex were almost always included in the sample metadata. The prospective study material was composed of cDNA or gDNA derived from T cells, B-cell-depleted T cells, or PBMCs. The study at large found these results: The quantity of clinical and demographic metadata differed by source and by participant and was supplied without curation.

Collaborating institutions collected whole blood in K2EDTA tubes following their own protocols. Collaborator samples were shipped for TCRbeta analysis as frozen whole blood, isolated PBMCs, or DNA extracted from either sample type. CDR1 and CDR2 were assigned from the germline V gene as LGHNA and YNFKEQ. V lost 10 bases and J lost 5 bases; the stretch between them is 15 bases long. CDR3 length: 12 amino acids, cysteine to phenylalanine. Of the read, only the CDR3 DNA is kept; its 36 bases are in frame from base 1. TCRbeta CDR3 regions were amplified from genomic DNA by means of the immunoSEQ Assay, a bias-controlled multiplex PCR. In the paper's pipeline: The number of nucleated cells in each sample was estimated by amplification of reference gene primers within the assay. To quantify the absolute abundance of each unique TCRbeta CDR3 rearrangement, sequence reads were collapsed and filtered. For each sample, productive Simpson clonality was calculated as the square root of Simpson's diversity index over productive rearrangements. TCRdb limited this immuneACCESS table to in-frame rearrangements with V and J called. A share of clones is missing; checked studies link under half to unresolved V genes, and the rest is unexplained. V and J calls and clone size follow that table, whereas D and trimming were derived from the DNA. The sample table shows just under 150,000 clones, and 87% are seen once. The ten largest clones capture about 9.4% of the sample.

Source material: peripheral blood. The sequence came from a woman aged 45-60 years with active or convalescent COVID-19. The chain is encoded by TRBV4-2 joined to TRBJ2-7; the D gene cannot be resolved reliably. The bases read TGTGCCACAGCAGCCAGACGGGACGAGCAGTACTTC. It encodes CATAARRDEQYF.